The present TCR beta chain was sequenced within a study of T cells in Graves' hyperthyroidism and ophthalmopathy. From RNA transcripts, TCR beta CDR3 regions were amplified. In the first-round RT-PCR of the TCR CDR3, the HTBI primer set was used. TCRdb itself ran the multiplex PCR reads through MiXCR, one entry per CDR3 protein. The sample lists some 300,000 distinct CDR3 sequences; roughly 13% were seen once. This clonotype was observed at least ten times. Its antigen is currently unknown. V shed 6 bases and J shed 4 bases, with 9 bases lying between them. The CDR3 covers 13 residues. Germline CDR1 is MNHNS and CDR2 is SASEGT. Findings and limits, study-wide: Onset of ophthalmopathy came a median approximately 6.9 months after the model predicted it. Ophthalmopathy was distinguished from stable hyperthyroidism by 13 V-J signatures. Most clonotypes expanded in the thyroid (above 0.001) were also present in blood.

Blood was sampled at initial diagnosis of hyperthyroidism, prior to onset of any ophthalmopathy symptoms. The chain recombines TRBV6-1 with TRBJ2-2; D is ambiguous. The sample taken for sequencing was blood. The source is a woman aged 30 to 39 with Graves' hyperthyroidism that later progressed to Graves' ophthalmopathy. The CDR3 DNA follows: TGTGCCAGCAGGGCGGAGAGCACCGGGGAGCTGTTTTTT. Protein: CASRAESTGELFF.